The rows below give T cell receptor beta chains drawn from one sample of a study of beta chain features in type 1 diabetes. Only in-frame clones appear in the TCRdb table, and some are missing; sequencing was by immunoSEQ multiplex PCR. The data hold tens of thousands of clones, with 50% observed a single time. Sequencing was performed on stem cell memory CD4+ T cells from blood. The receptors stem from a woman between 25 and 40 years old in good health. The CDR3 runs from the conserved cysteine through the conserved F or W.

J gene: TRBJ2-2
V gene: TRBV4-3
CDR3 length: 14
CDR3 protein: CASSPVGGTGELFF

J gene: TRBJ2-1
V gene: TRBV7-2
CDR3 length: 15
CDR3 protein: CASSTGQGPYNEQFF

J gene: TRBJ2-7
V gene: TRBV4-1
CDR3 length: 15
CDR3 protein: CASSQGTVTPYEQYF

J gene: TRBJ2-3
V gene: TRBV7-2
CDR3 length: 14
CDR3 protein: CASSPVASTDTQYF

J gene: TRBJ1-2
V gene: TRBV18
CDR3 length: 14
CDR3 protein: CASSPQTTGYGYTF

J gene: TRBJ1-5
V gene: TRBV19
CDR3 length: 16
CDR3 protein: CASREPRTGGNQPQHF

J gene: TRBJ2-7
V gene: TRBV10-3
CDR3 length: 15
CDR3 protein: CAINDSGQGAYEQYF

J gene: TRBJ2-2
V gene: TRBV7-7
CDR3 length: 16
CDR3 protein: CASSLAPTGSSGELFF

J gene: TRBJ2-5
V gene: TRBV29-1
CDR3 length: 13
CDR3 protein: CSVAQGEGETQYF

J gene: TRBJ1-1
V gene: TRBV6-6
CDR3 length: 12
CDR3 protein: CASSYPTGDAFF

J gene: TRBJ1-3
V gene: TRBV18
CDR3 length: 13
CDR3 protein: CASSPSSGNTIYF

J gene: TRBJ2-4
V gene: TRBV7-2
CDR3 length: 16
CDR3 protein: CASSSPGTSGRASLYF

J gene: TRBJ2-7
V gene: TRBV11-2
CDR3 length: 16
CDR3 protein: CASSPLTSGSWYEQYF

J gene: TRBJ1-5
V gene: TRBV30
CDR3 length: 14
CDR3 protein: CAWDRQGGNQPQHF

J gene: TRBJ2-1
V gene: TRBV10-3
CDR3 length: 16
CDR3 protein: CAISESSSGTHNEQFF

J gene: TRBJ2-1
V gene: TRBV10-3
CDR3 length: 15
CDR3 protein: CAISTGTARGDEQFF

J gene: TRBJ2-1
V gene: TRBV7-2
CDR3 length: 13
CDR3 protein: CASSLALGGEQFF

J gene: TRBJ2-1
V gene: TRBV29-1
CDR3 length: 17
CDR3 protein: CSVQTSGRASSYNEQFF

J gene: TRBJ2-2
V gene: TRBV9
CDR3 length: 15
CDR3 protein: CASSPKGQGTGELFF

J gene: TRBJ1-1
V gene: TRBV4-2
CDR3 length: 15
CDR3 protein: CASSQGTGENLEAFF

J gene: TRBJ2-3
V gene: TRBV20-1
CDR3 length: 11
CDR3 protein: CSAPLVDTQYF

J gene: TRBJ2-4
V gene: TRBV25-1
CDR3 length: 12
CDR3 protein: CASSEGTQGGYF

J gene: TRBJ2-3
V gene: TRBV5-1
CDR3 length: 18
CDR3 protein: CASSLAGARSYFTDTQYF

J gene: TRBJ2-7
V gene: TRBV4-3
CDR3 length: 14
CDR3 protein: CASSTGQEGDEQYF

J gene: TRBJ2-1
V gene: TRBV2
CDR3 length: 14
CDR3 protein: CASSEGTSGRGEFF

J gene: TRBJ2-3
V gene: TRBV7-2
CDR3 length: 14
CDR3 protein: CASRRPGGTDTQYF

J gene: TRBJ2-1
V gene: TRBV9
CDR3 length: 14
CDR3 protein: CASSVESMNNEQFF

J gene: TRBJ2-1
V gene: TRBV25-1
CDR3 length: 15
CDR3 protein: CASSLTGNHYNEQFF

J gene: TRBJ2-1
V gene: TRBV30
CDR3 length: 15
CDR3 protein: CAWSETSFSYNEQFF

J gene: TRBJ2-5
V gene: TRBV18
CDR3 length: 15
CDR3 protein: CASEPGLAGGETQYF

J gene: TRBJ2-5
V gene: TRBV7-8
CDR3 length: 14
CDR3 protein: CASRIGSGSETQYF

J gene: TRBJ2-7
V gene: TRBV7-2
CDR3 length: 14
CDR3 protein: CASSLVDQFGTSHF

J gene: TRBJ1-1
V gene: TRBV9
CDR3 length: 13
CDR3 protein: CASSVADSAEAFF

J gene: TRBJ2-5
V gene: TRBV7-9
CDR3 length: 14
CDR3 protein: CASSHIQGKETQYF

J gene: TRBJ1-1
V gene: TRBV27
CDR3 length: 13
CDR3 protein: CASSLVGGTEAFF

J gene: TRBJ1-1
V gene: TRBV30
CDR3 length: 14
CDR3 protein: CAWRYGTGVTEAFF

J gene: TRBJ2-7
V gene: TRBV5-4
CDR3 length: 14
CDR3 protein: CASSSGLAGREQYF

J gene: TRBJ2-7
V gene: TRBV2
CDR3 length: 14
CDR3 protein: CASREDRGGYEQYF

J gene: TRBJ1-2
V gene: TRBV9
CDR3 length: 16
CDR3 protein: CASSTSTGTGVHGYTF

J gene: TRBJ2-3
V gene: TRBV18
CDR3 length: 13
CDR3 protein: CASSPDGIDTQYF

J gene: TRBJ2-3
V gene: TRBV30
CDR3 length: 14
CDR3 protein: CAWRMTGGTDTQYF

J gene: TRBJ2-2
V gene: TRBV29-1
CDR3 length: 13
CDR3 protein: CSVIQAPTGELFF

J gene: TRBJ2-7
V gene: TRBV6-5
CDR3 length: 15
CDR3 protein: CASTGTSGSGYEQYF

J gene: TRBJ1-4
V gene: TRBV7-2
CDR3 length: 14
CDR3 protein: CASSFQGNSEKLFF

J gene: TRBJ2-1
V gene: TRBV7-2
CDR3 length: 14
CDR3 protein: CASSLGIAGDEQFF

J gene: TRBJ2-5
V gene: TRBV7-2
CDR3 length: 14
CDR3 protein: CASSLGTSGETQYF

J gene: TRBJ1-2
V gene: TRBV7-9
CDR3 length: 11
CDR3 protein: CASRYPGGYTF

J gene: TRBJ2-1
V gene: TRBV11-2
CDR3 length: 16
CDR3 protein: CASSHTGTGTYNEQFF

J gene: TRBJ1-6
V gene: TRBV5-1
CDR3 length: 15
CDR3 protein: CASSRRDTNNSPLHF

J gene: TRBJ2-1
V gene: TRBV19
CDR3 length: 17
CDR3 protein: CASSTRQTLSSYNEQFF